These 32 T cell receptor beta chains share one sample of origin, sequenced in a study of Graves' ophthalmopathy and Graves' hyperthyroidism (dated by TCRdb to the late 2010s). TCRdb names Illumina HiSeq 2000 as the instrument used. TCR beta CDR3 regions were amplified from RNA transcripts for repertoire sequencing. The first round of RT-PCR was done with HTBI primers and the Qiagen OneStep RT-PCR kit, and was followed by a second round of multiplex PCR, then size selection and purification. TCRdb's own reprocessing of the public reads used fastp at Q25 and MiXCR and kept productive beta chains. Every distinct CDR3 protein forms one entry, paired with its most common genes and DNA. The sample table shows about 640,000 distinct CDR3 sequences, and under 50% are seen once. The ten largest clones take up 3% to 3.5% of the sample. Sequences were obtained from peripheral blood. The receptor source for this set is an adult man with Graves' ophthalmopathy.

J is TRBJ1-1 and V is TRBV29-1, with D maybe TRBD1 (5 bases). The CDR3 has 13 residues. The germline CDR1 and CDR2 sequences are SQVTM and ANQGSEA. V gave up 4 bases and J gave up 8 bases, with 17 bases separating them. CDR3 sequence: CSVAYGTDYEAFF. The CDR3 DNA reads as TGCAGCGTTGCGTACGGGACGGACTACGAAGCTTTCTTT.

The rearrangement links TRBV4-3 to TRBJ2-7, with 7 bases aligning to TRBD1. V lost 1 base, J lost 5 bases, and 5 bases stayed unmatched. CDR3 size: 14 residues. Germline loops: CDR1 LGHNA, CDR2 YSLEER. The DNA of the CDR3 is TGCGCCAGCAGCCAAGTTTTCAGGGGGAACGAGCAGTACTTC. Protein product: CASSQVFRGNEQYF.

The chain recombines TRBV25-1 with TRBJ1-2; D may be TRBD1 (5 bases). The CDR3 loop spans 15 amino acids. Germline lookup yields CDR1 MGHDK and CDR2 SYGVNS. The V gene lost 5 bases and the J gene lost 2 bases, with 15 bases spanning the gap. The CDR3 DNA is TGTGCCAGCAGTTTCGGGGGACCTGGAAACTATGGCTACACCTTC. Translating gives CASSFGGPGNYGYTF.

The chain carries TRBV2 and TRBJ2-3; D unclear. Trimming cost V 6 bases and J 2 bases, with 3 bases left between them. The CDR3 runs to 11 residues. Germline V gene lookup returns CDR1 SNHLY and CDR2 FYNNEI. Written as DNA, the CDR3 is TGTGCCAGCAGATTCACAGATACGCAGTATTTT. Residues: CASRFTDTQYF.

J is TRBJ1-1 and V is TRBV27, with TRBD1 identical over 9 bases. The CDR3 length is 15 residues. V gave up 4 bases and J gave up 2 bases; unmatched junction bases: 5. Germline V gene sequence: CDR1 MNHEY, CDR2 SMNVEV (reference sequence). The CDR3 is CASSSWGQGNTEAFF. CDR3 nucleotide sequence: TGTGCCAGCAGTTCGTGGGGACAGGGTAACACTGAAGCTTTCTTT.

As for this clonotype: This could be a read error, since a much larger clone is one nucleotide away. V is TRBV12-3 or TRBV12-4 and J is TRBJ2-7; 9 bases match TRBD2. The CDR3 is 14 residues long. The CDR3: CTSSVLAGPYEQYF. The CDR3 DNA is TGTACCAGCAGTGTCCTAGCGGGGCCCTACGAGCAGTACTTC.

The chain couples TRBV7-9 to TRBJ2-3; D gene unclear. Germline V gene lookup returns CDR1 SEHNR and CDR2 FQNEAQ (reference sequence). The CDR3 runs 13 residues. Between the trimmed V and J ends, which lost 5 bases and 2 bases, there was a span of 8 bases. This chain's CDR3 is CASSPPHTDTQYF. CDR3 coding DNA: TGTGCCAGCAGCCCGCCGCACACAGATACGCAGTATTTT.

This clonotype was counted only a few times. The chain's CDR3 is CASSHHTGELFF. CDR3 DNA sequence: TGTGCCAGCAGCCACCACACCGGGGAGCTGTTTTTT. The rearrangement joins TRBV3-1 to TRBJ2-2, with D uncertain. V lost 3 bases to trimming and J lost 3 bases, with 2 bases between them. The CDR3 runs to 12 residues. Germline V gives CDR1 LGHDT, CDR2 YNNKEL (reference sequence).

The chain couples TRBV7-8 to TRBJ2-6, with D possibly matching TRBD1 (6 bases). The CDR3 has 15 residues. The germline V and J ends were trimmed by 1 base and 4 bases, with 8 bases remaining between them. Germline V CDR1 and CDR2: SGHVS, FQNEAQ. The CDR3 loop is CASSLGRGGANVLTF. The CDR3 region has the DNA TGTGCCAGCAGCTTAGGCAGGGGAGGGGCCAACGTCCTGACTTTC.

This clonotype was picked up many times. The genes are TRBV5-1 and TRBJ1-2; D is perhaps TRBD1 (6 bases). V was trimmed by 3 bases and J by 0 bases, leaving 9 bases between them. The CDR3 totals 14 residues. Per germline, CDR1 SGHRS and CDR2 YFSETQ. CDR3 bases: TGCGCCAGCAGCTACGGGACAACTAACTATGGCTACACCTTC. It codes for CASSYGTTNYGYTF.

On this clonotype itself: At one end, the junction sequence differs from germline, possibly due to a read error. The chain carries TRBV11-1 and TRBJ2-2; D possibly corresponds to TRBD2 (6 bases). CDR1 is SGHAT and CDR2 is FQDESV in the germline V gene (reference sequence). The CDR3 has 16 amino acids. The CDR3 sequence: CASSPPWGEHTEELFF. The DNA for the CDR3 is TGTGCCAGCAGTCCGCCTTGGGGGGAGCACACCGAGGAGCTGTTTTTT.

The CDR3 DNA follows: TGTGCCTGGGACAGGGGGCTCCTGAACACTGAAGCTTTCTTT. Translated: CAWDRGLLNTEAFF. The chain combines TRBV30 with TRBJ1-1; 10 nucleotides match TRBD1. CDR1 is GTSNPN and CDR2 is SVGIG in the germline V gene (reference sequence). The V and J ends lost 5 bases and 0 bases, in that order; junction bases with no gene match: 3. The CDR3 length is 14 residues.

This CDR3 reads CATSDSDREEKQYF. CDR3 DNA: TGTGCCACCAGTGACTCGGACAGGGAGGAGAAGCAGTACTTC. The chain links TRBV24-1 to TRBJ2-7, with TRBD1 identical over 8 bases. Trimming at V came to 4 bases and at J to 8 bases, leaving 9 bases not matched to a gene. This CDR3 has 14 residues. CDR1 is KGHDR, CDR2 SFDVKD, per germline.

The chain employs TRBV10-3 and TRBJ1-6, with 8 bases matching TRBD1. Germline loops: CDR1 ENHRY, CDR2 SYGVKD. V was pared by 7 bases and J by 9 bases, with 5 bases of the junction left unmatched. This CDR3 contains 13 residues. CDR3 nucleotides: TGTGCCATCAACCGGGACAGGTCTTCACCCCTCCACTTT. Protein: CAINRDRSSPLHF.

The chain couples TRBV30 to TRBJ1-2; D perhaps matches TRBD1 (6 bases). Germline V gene sequence: CDR1 GTSNPN, CDR2 SVGIG (reference sequence). The CDR3 contains 13 residues. V was shortened by 8 bases and J by 3 bases, with 16 bases between the two germline ends. The CDR3 sequence: CATSGGGHYGYTF. The CDR3 DNA follows: TGTGCCACCTCGGGCGGGGGGCACTATGGCTACACCTTC.

The rearrangement links TRBV29-1 to TRBJ1-2; possible D gene TRBD1, 6 bases. Trimming shortened V by 6 bases and J by 4 bases, and 12 bases separated the two germline ends. This CDR3 comprises 12 residues. Germline V gene data show CDR1 as SQVTM and CDR2 as ANQGSEA. The CDR3 here is CSVGKGVYGYTF. The CDR3 DNA follows: TGCAGCGTCGGAAAGGGGGTCTATGGCTACACCTTC.

The gene calls are TRBV29-1 and TRBJ1-1; D remains unclear. Trimming pared 8 bases from V and 0 bases from J, leaving 10 bases between. The CDR3 runs 12 residues. Germline V gene data show CDR1 as SQVTM and CDR2 as ANQGSEA. CDR3 bases: TGCAGCTTAGAACTGGTGAACACTGAAGCTTTCTTT. Encoded protein: CSLELVNTEAFF.

This clonotype was seen repeatedly, ten times or more. The J gene is TRBJ1-1, the V gene TRBV20-1; 7 bases are a match to TRBD1. V gave up 1 base and J gave up 11 bases; unmatched junction bases: 7. The CDR3 is made up of 12 amino acids. CDR1 is DFQATT, CDR2 SNEGSKA, per germline (reference sequence). The CDR3: CSARGRQGWAFF. As DNA, the CDR3 is TGCAGTGCTAGAGGTCGACAGGGATGGGCTTTCTTT.

The chain has TRBV4-2 and TRBJ1-3; the D is unclear. Per the germline V gene, CDR1 is LGHNA and CDR2 is YNFKEQ. V gave up 3 bases and J gave up 4 bases, with 7 bases separating them. This CDR3 spans 13 amino acids. The CDR3 nucleotides read TGTGCCAGCAGCCAGAACGGAGGAAACACCATATATTTT. It encodes CASSQNGGNTIYF.

This clonotype was counted a few times. This CDR3 is CASSLSPKRTNPRSEQYF. The CDR3 region has the DNA TGCGCCAGCAGCTTGTCCCCTAAACGGACAAACCCGAGGTCCGAGCAGTACTTC. The chain carries TRBV5-1 and TRBJ2-7, with a weak D call TRBD1 (5 bases). Germline CDR1 reads SGHRS; CDR2 reads YFSETQ. V was shortened by 1 base and J by 6 bases, with 26 bases between the two germline ends. The CDR3 totals 18 residues.

In this sample, this clonotype turned up many times. The V call is TRBV20-1, the J call TRBJ1-1, with TRBD1 identical over 7 bases. The germline V gene has CDR1 DFQATT and CDR2 SNEGSKA (reference sequence). V was pared by 2 bases and J by 0 bases, with 3 bases of the junction left unmatched. The CDR3 is made up of 14 amino acids. The CDR3 protein is CSARKGQMNTEAFF. CDR3 bases: TGCAGTGCTAGAAAGGGACAGATGAACACTGAAGCTTTCTTT.

The chain combines TRBV27 with TRBJ1-6; weak D call: TRBD1 (5 bases). Germline CDR1 reads MNHEY; CDR2 reads SMNVEV (reference sequence). The CDR3 is 13 residues long. With 6 bases removed from V and 10 bases from J, the gap between germline ends came to 13 bases. The chain's CDR3 is CASRQGEGSPLHF. As DNA, the CDR3 is TGTGCCAGCAGGCAGGGTGAAGGCTCACCCCTCCACTTT.

The sample holds many counts of this clonotype. The chain links TRBV14 to TRBJ1-6; no reliable D call. Germline values: CDR1 SGHDN, CDR2 FVKESK. CDR3 length: 12 residues. V lost 0 bases to trimming and J lost 10 bases, with 4 bases between them. CDR3 in DNA: TGTGCCAGCAGCCAAGAACGGTCACCCCTCCACTTT. Translated, it gives CASSQERSPLHF.

This clonotype was observed many times. The chain joins TRBV6-2 or TRBV6-3 to TRBJ1-5; D remains unclear. V was clipped by 9 bases and J by 6 bases, with 12 bases between them. Per germline, CDR1 MNHEY and CDR2 SVGEGT. CDR3 length equals 12 residues. DNA of the CDR3: TGTGCCAGTCGCGGATCCGGTCAGCCCCAGCATTTT. Its translation is CASRGSGQPQHF.

This clonotype was observed a few times. A much larger clone differs by one base, so this may be a read error. CDR3 amino acids: CASNAGQGGYEQYF. In nucleotides, the CDR3 is TGTGCCAGCAACGCCGGGCAGGGCGGGTACGAGCAGTACTTC. The chain joins TRBV7-3 to TRBJ2-7; D assignment may be TRBD1 or TRBD2 (5 bases each). V was trimmed by 7 bases and J by 4 bases, leaving 17 bases between them. Germline loops: CDR1 SGHTA, CDR2 FQGTGA. The CDR3 extends over 14 amino acids.

This clonotype was seen at least ten times. V gene TRBV29-1 combines with J gene TRBJ2-2; D may be TRBD1 (6 bases). The ends were cut back, 2 bases at V and 5 bases at J, with 12 bases in the middle. Germline V gene data show CDR1 as SQVTM and CDR2 as ANQGSEA. This CDR3 comprises 14 residues. For the CDR3, the DNA is TGCAGCGTTGAACTCGCTAGGGGGACCGGGGAGCTGTTTTTT. This sequence encodes CSVELARGTGELFF.

The V gene is TRBV2, the J gene TRBJ2-6; D call uncertain. V was trimmed by 6 bases and J by 4 bases, leaving 10 bases between them. The CDR3 runs 14 residues. In germline, CDR1 is SNHLY, CDR2 FYNNEI. The CDR3 region is CASRFRSGANVLTF. In DNA form, the CDR3 reads TGTGCCAGCAGATTCAGGTCGGGGGCCAACGTCCTGACTTTC.

The chain has TRBV29-1 and TRBJ1-2; D is possibly TRBD1 (5 bases). This CDR3 is built from 12 residues. Germline lookup yields CDR1 SQVTM and CDR2 ANQGSEA. Deletions cut 8 bases from V and 2 bases from J, with 12 bases between. CDR3 sequence (DNA): TGCAGCAGTTTAGAGGGGAACTATGGCTACACCTTC. This sequence encodes CSSLEGNYGYTF.

Many counts were recorded for this clonotype. The chain couples TRBV5-1 to TRBJ2-7; the D gene is possibly TRBD2 (5 bases). Germline values: CDR1 SGHRS, CDR2 YFSETQ. The V end lost 0 bases, the J end lost 6 bases, and 13 bases lay between the germline ends. The CDR3 runs 14 residues. Written as DNA, the CDR3 is TGCGCCAGCAGCTTGGGAGGGTCTTCCCTCGAGCAGTACTTC. Its translation is CASSLGGSSLEQYF.

The sample holds many counts of this clonotype. The chain carries TRBV7-2 and TRBJ2-2; no clear D gene. Looked up from germline, CDR1 is SGHTA and CDR2 is FQGNSA. This CDR3 is built from 12 residues. V was trimmed by 3 bases and J by 6 bases, leaving 5 bases between them. DNA of the CDR3: TGTGCCAGCAGCTTGCTGGCCGGGGAGCTGTTTTTT. Translated: CASSLLAGELFF.

In this sample, this clonotype turned up many times. The rearrangement uses TRBV10-3 and TRBJ1-5; D not resolved. This CDR3 spans 15 amino acids. V lost 0 bases and J lost 4, with 10 bases in between. CDR1 is ENHRY and CDR2 is SYGVKD in the germline V gene. The DNA of the CDR3 is TGTGCCATCAGTGAGTCCGCGCCGGATAATCAGCCCCAGCATTTT. It encodes CAISESAPDNQPQHF.

Remarks on this clonotype: A much larger clone differs by one base, so this may be a read error. The CDR3 does not end in the conserved phenylalanine or tryptophan, so this is likely a read error. CDR3 coding DNA: TGTGCCAGCAGCTTAGACGCGGGAGTTTCATCCGGGGAGCTGTTTGTT. This sequence encodes CASSLDAGVSSGELFV. The genes are TRBV7-6 and TRBJ2-2, with TRBD2 matching 7 bases. This CDR3 is 16 amino acids long. CDR1 SGHVS and CDR2 FNYEAQ come from the germline V gene. Unmatched junction bases numbered 8, after V lost 1 base and J lost 6 bases.